These 25 T cell receptor beta chains came from one sample sequenced in a study of a mutant IDH1 vaccine in newly diagnosed glioma. Time point described: baseline, week 1 (first vaccination visit). The treatment was: pre-vaccination baseline after standard-of-care therapy. TCRdb keeps only in-frame clones here, not all; method: immunoSEQ multiplex PCR. This sample has about 38,000 clones, with roughly 90% found just once. The sample was PBMCs, taken from a glioma patient treated with radiotherapy, temozolomide or both. The receptor set was obtained from a man aged 18 to 29 with glioma.

The genes are TRBV19 and TRBJ1-1; no clear D gene. The CDR3 covers 14 residues. Deletions cut 3 bases from V and 3 bases from J, with 11 bases between. The germline V gene has CDR1 LNHDA and CDR2 SQIVND (reference sequence). The CDR3 coding sequence is TGTGCCAGTAGTATTTCAGGCCGATACACTGAAGCTTTCTTT. Translated, it gives CASSISGRYTEAFF.

V is TRBV6-1 and J is TRBJ2-4; TRBD2 agrees at 8 bases. The CDR3 totals 15 residues. Per the germline V gene, CDR1 is MNHNS and CDR2 is SASEGT. V shed 4 bases and J 8 bases; nucleotides not matched to a gene: 10. In DNA, the CDR3 is TGTGCCAGCAGTGGGGGCCTGCTGCGGGGGGACATTCAGTACTTC. Its protein product is CASSGGLLRGDIQYF.

This rearrangement joins TRBV7-2 to TRBJ2-7; D gene ambiguous. This CDR3 has 14 amino acids. Trimming stripped 2 bases from V and 0 bases from J, with 8 bases between. Germline V CDR1 and CDR2: SGHTA, FQGNSA. Here the CDR3 reads CASSLLRFSYEQYF. The CDR3 DNA reads TGTGCCAGCAGCTTACTCAGGTTCTCCTACGAGCAGTACTTC.

The genes are TRBV27 and TRBJ2-7; TRBD1 agrees at 8 bases. Losses at the gene ends were 7 bases for V and 2 bases for J; bases not matched to a gene: 10. The CDR3 length is 15 residues. Germline V gene data show CDR1 as MNHEY and CDR2 as SMNVEV (reference sequence). As DNA, the CDR3 is TGTGCCAGCACCCCCCGAGGACAGGGCCCCTACGAGCAGTACTTC. It yields the protein CASTPRGQGPYEQYF.

J is TRBJ2-1 and V is TRBV4-2; TRBD2 matches 10 bases. The J segment lost 4 bases and the V segment lost 0 bases, leaving 0 bases of the junction unmatched. Germline V lookup: CDR1 LGHNA, CDR2 YNFKEQ. The CDR3 is 15 amino acids. CDR3 nucleotides: TGTGCCAGCAGCCAAGAAGCGGGAGGGTACAATGAGCAGTTCTTC. It specifies CASSQEAGGYNEQFF.

The V gene is TRBV2, the J gene TRBJ2-7, with D uncertain. Germline CDR1 SNHLY, CDR2 FYNNEI. V gave up 5 bases and J gave up 6 bases, with 14 bases separating them. The CDR3 runs to 13 residues. The CDR3 DNA reads TGTGCCAGCAGTACAACCGGGCCCGTCGAGCAGTACTTC. Translation: CASSTTGPVEQYF.

The V and J genes are TRBV28 and TRBJ2-7; no clear D. Per germline, CDR1 MDHEN and CDR2 SYDVKM. The V end was cut by 6 bases, the J end by 0 bases, with 15 bases between. The CDR3 has 15 amino acids. Written as DNA, the CDR3 is TGTGCCAGCAGAATGGGCGGCGGCTCCTCCTACGAGCAGTACTTC. Protein sequence: CASRMGGGSSYEQYF.

The rearrangement joins TRBV4-3 to TRBJ2-2, with 12 bases lining up with TRBD2. J was trimmed by 6 bases and V by 0 bases; bases with no gene match: 8. The CDR3 is 18 residues long. CDR1 is LGHNA, CDR2 YSLEER, per germline. For the CDR3, the DNA is TGCGCCAGCAGCCAAGATCGACTAGCGGGAGCTGATGCCGGGGAGCTGTTTTTT. It codes for CASSQDRLAGADAGELFF.

The chain couples TRBV4-2 to TRBJ2-1; D remains unclear. The germline V gene encodes CDR1 LGHNA and CDR2 YNFKEQ. There are 14 residues in the CDR3. Trimming shortened V by 1 base and J by 1 base, and 5 bases separated the two germline ends. The CDR3 DNA follows: TGTGCCAGCAGCCAAGGGCTATCCTACAATGAGCAGTTCTTC. It yields the protein CASSQGLSYNEQFF.

As for this clone: The junction departs from the called germline gene at one end, perhaps through a read error. The genes are TRBV10-2 and TRBJ2-7; 8 nucleotides agree with TRBD2. The CDR3 is made up of 13 amino acids. Germline V gene sequence: CDR1 WSHSY, CDR2 SAAADI. CDR3 amino acids: CASSESGLGNLVF. CDR3 coding DNA: TGCGCCAGCAGTGAGTCGGGACTAGGAAATCTAGTCTTC.

This chain connects TRBV30 to TRBJ2-1; 13 bases are a match to TRBD2. The CDR3 totals 15 residues. V lost 3 bases, J lost 7 bases, and 6 bases stayed unmatched. Germline V gene data show CDR1 as GTSNPN and CDR2 as SVGIG (reference sequence). Here the CDR3 DNA reads TGTGCCTGGAGCGCACTAGCGGGAGGGCGAAATGAGCAGTTCTTC. Protein sequence: CAWSALAGGRNEQFF.

This clone was counted a single time. This chain uses TRBV19 with TRBJ1-5; D call uncertain. This CDR3 contains 15 residues. V lost 5 bases and J 3 bases, leaving 14 bases between the germline ends. Per the germline V gene, CDR1 is LNHDA and CDR2 is SQIVND (reference sequence). DNA of the CDR3: TGTGCCAGTAGTCCTCAGCGGGGTTCCAATCAGCCCCAGCATTTT. This sequence encodes CASSPQRGSNQPQHF.

The chain uses TRBV29-1 and TRBJ2-1; 7 bases line up with TRBD2. The germline gives CDR1 SQVTM, CDR2 ANQGSEA. With V trimmed by 7 bases and J by 9 bases, 15 bases remained unmatched. The CDR3 contains 14 residues. Written as DNA, the CDR3 is TGCAGCGGAACCGGGACTACCCTATCTGGTGAGCAGTTCTTC. Residues: CSGTGTTLSGEQFF.

The V call is TRBV5-6, the J call TRBJ1-1; D gene unclear. The CDR3 is 14 amino acids. Trimming shortened V by 5 bases and J by 10 bases, and 21 bases separated the two germline ends. The V gene's germline CDR1 is SGHDT and CDR2 YYEEEE. For the CDR3, the DNA is TGTGCCAGCAGATCTTCGAGGGCCCTCGAAGTAGCTTTCTTT. Translation: CASRSSRALEVAFF.

This rearrangement joins TRBV30 to TRBJ1-3, with D tentatively TRBD1 (6 bases). Germline CDR1 reads GTSNPN; CDR2 reads SVGIG (reference sequence). Deletions cut 3 bases from V and 0 bases from J, with 15 bases between. The CDR3 extends over 16 amino acids. The CDR3 nucleotides are TGTGCCTGGAGAAGTACCGACAGGTACTCTGGAAACACCATATATTTT. Translating it yields CAWRSTDRYSGNTIYF.

The V and J genes are TRBV5-1 and TRBJ1-2; D ambiguous. V was trimmed by 5 bases and J by 8 bases, leaving 13 bases between them. This CDR3 region has 12 residues. The germline V gene has CDR1 SGHRS and CDR2 YFSETQ. The CDR3 loop reads CASSRWTAGYTF. The CDR3, as DNA: TGCGCCAGCAGTAGATGGACGGCGGGCTACACCTTC. The whole variable domain, remainder taken from reference TRBV5-1 and TRBJ1-2, is KAGVTQTPRYLIKTRGQQVTLSCSPISGHRSVSWYQQTPGQGLQFLFEYFSETQRNKGNFPGRFSGRQFSNSRSEMNVSTLELGDSALYLCASSRWTAGYTFGSGTRLTVV.

The chain recombines TRBV6-6 with TRBJ1-1, with D hard to call. Trimming removed 10 bases at V and 4 bases at J, with 13 bases between. Looked up from germline, CDR1 is MNHNY and CDR2 is SVGAGI (reference sequence). The CDR3 extends over 12 amino acids. CDR3 in amino acids: CAIKEGRTEAFF. Written as DNA, the CDR3 is TGTGCCATCAAGGAGGGCCGCACTGAAGCTTTCTTT.

V gene TRBV28 combines with J gene TRBJ1-4; the D gene is possibly TRBD1 (5 bases). Trimming removed 5 bases at V and 3 bases at J, with 13 bases between. This CDR3 has 15 amino acids. Germline V CDR1 and CDR2: MDHEN, SYDVKM. CDR3 sequence reads: CASSPSLGANEKLFF. CDR3 DNA sequence: TGTGCCAGCAGTCCGTCCTTGGGGGCTAATGAAAAACTGTTTTTT.

The count of this clone is one. The chain has TRBV6-1 and TRBJ1-5; tentative D call: TRBD1 (6 bases). This CDR3 has 15 residues. CDR1 is MNHNS, CDR2 SASEGT, per germline. The ends were cut back, 2 bases at V and 0 bases at J, with 8 bases in the middle. The CDR3 DNA reads TGTGCCAGCAGTGAATTGGACAGTAGCAATCAGCCCCAGCATTTT. It specifies CASSELDSSNQPQHF.

V and J are TRBV6-5 and TRBJ2-1; D gene ambiguous. Germline-derived CDR1 and CDR2 are MNHEY and SVGAGI. This CDR3 is 14 amino acids long. The V gene lost 7 bases and the J gene lost 5 bases, with 15 bases spanning the gap. The CDR3 sequence: CASTAPGPHNEQFF. DNA for the CDR3: TGTGCCAGCACGGCTCCCGGCCCCCACAATGAGCAGTTCTTC.

The chain couples TRBV6-5 to TRBJ2-3, with TRBD1 matching 7 bases. V was clipped by 6 bases and J by 2 bases; unmatched bases: 5. In germline, CDR1 is MNHEY, CDR2 SVGAGI. The CDR3 consists of 14 residues. The chain's CDR3 is CASSRQGYTDTQYF. Written as DNA, the CDR3 is TGTGCCAGCAGCAGACAGGGATACACAGATACGCAGTATTTT.

The V call is TRBV18, the J call TRBJ2-1; weak D call: TRBD1 (6 bases). CDR1 KGHSH and CDR2 LQKENI come from the germline V gene. V was clipped by 3 bases and J by 11 bases, with 14 bases between them. The CDR3 has 13 amino acids. The CDR3 nucleotides read TGTGCCAGCTCACCCGCAGGGGATGGGAAGCAGTTCTTC. Its protein is CASSPAGDGKQFF.

The chain links TRBV7-8 to TRBJ2-7, with D unresolved. Germline CDR1 and CDR2: SGHVS and FQNEAQ. This CDR3 spans 15 amino acids. V gave up 4 bases and J gave up 0 bases, with 13 bases separating them. This CDR3 reads CASSSLRLYSYEQYF. The CDR3, as DNA: TGTGCCAGCAGCTCCCTAAGGCTTTACTCCTACGAGCAGTACTTC.

The CDR3 DNA sequence: TGTGCCAGTACCGGCAGCTCCTACAATGAGCAGTTCTTC. It is translated as CASTGSSYNEQFF. The V call is TRBV5-4, the J call TRBJ2-1; D ambiguous. V gave up 8 bases and J gave up 0 bases, with 9 bases separating them. The CDR3 spans 13 residues. The germline gives CDR1 SGHNT, CDR2 YYREEE (reference sequence).

This rearrangement joins TRBV2 to TRBJ1-1; possibly TRBD1 for D (6 bases). The CDR3 runs 14 residues. Germline V lookup: CDR1 SNHLY, CDR2 FYNNEI. Trimming took off 5 bases at V and 3 bases at J, with 13 bases between the two ends. The chain's CDR3 is CASSPGGGYTEAFF. CDR3 bases: TGTGCCAGCAGTCCCGGGGGCGGGTACACTGAAGCTTTCTTT.